This TCR beta chain derives from a study of blood T cell repertoires in COVID-19. Study in general: Samples of COVID-19 (acute and convalescent) were obtained from the United States, Italy and Spain. PBMCs, B-cell-depleted T cells, or T cells were the source of the cDNA or gDNA that made up the material.

Trimming shortened V by 5 bases and J by 6 bases, and 13 bases separated the two germline ends. Germline V gene sequence: CDR1 SGHTA, CDR2 FQGTGA. The CDR3 consists of 13 residues. Authors' data handling: Amplification of reference gene primers provided the estimated nucleated cell counts. The table came from immunoSEQ multiplex PCR; TCRdb's copy has only in-frame clones and leaves some out. D and trimming come from the DNA, and the V and J calls and clone size come from that table. This sample has tens of thousands of clones, with 65% to 90% found just once. This chain connects TRBV7-3 to TRBJ1-2; D call uncertain. Input material: peripheral blood. The receptor was derived from a woman aged 55-70 years with acute or convalescent COVID-19. The chain's CDR3 is CASSLSHGDGYTF. DNA of the CDR3: TGTGCCAGCAGCCTATCACACGGGGATGGCTACACCTTC. The entire variable domain, with the rest obtained from reference TRBV7-3 and TRBJ1-2, is as follows: GAGVSQTPSNKVTEKGKYVELRCDPISGHTALYWYRQSLGQGPEFLIYFQGTGAADDSGLPNDRFFAVRPEGSVSTLKIQRTERGDSAVYLCASSLSHGDGYTFGSGTRLTVV.